The clone carrying this T cell receptor beta chain was observed once. Germline V gene lookup returns CDR1 MNHEY and CDR2 SVGEGT. This CDR3 comprises 16 residues. V lost 2 bases and J lost 3; bases outside the gene matches: 10. This sample was included in a study of blood T cell repertoires in COVID-19. As for the study in general: The study drew acute and convalescent COVID-19 samples from the United States, Italy and Spain.

Method: immunoSEQ multiplex PCR; TCRdb's copy keeps in-frame clones and lacks some. The data hold over 350,000 clones, with around 90% observed a single time. This chain links TRBV6-2 or TRBV6-3 with TRBJ2-7; 7 bases align to TRBD1. The sequence was obtained from a woman between 18 and 29 years old who had recovered from COVID-19. Specimen: PBMCs or T cells enriched from blood (not recorded which). The CDR3 DNA reads TGTGCCAGCAGTTACCCTTCGCGACAGGGCATCTACGAGCAGTACTTC. This gives the protein CASSYPSRQGIYEQYF.